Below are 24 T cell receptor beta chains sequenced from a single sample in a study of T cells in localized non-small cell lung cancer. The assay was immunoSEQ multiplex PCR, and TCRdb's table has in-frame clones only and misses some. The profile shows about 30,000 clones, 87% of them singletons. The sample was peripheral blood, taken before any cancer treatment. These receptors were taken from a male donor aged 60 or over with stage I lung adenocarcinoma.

The DNA for the CDR3 is TGTGCCAGCAGTGAGGGGGGGAGCGAAAACATTCAGTACTTC. It translates to CASSEGGSENIQYF. This chain uses TRBV25-1 with TRBJ2-4, with 7 nucleotides matching TRBD2. V trimming: 3 bases; J trimming: 5 bases; junction bases outside the gene matches: 4. This CDR3 contains 14 residues. Germline CDR1 is MGHDK and CDR2 is SYGVNS.

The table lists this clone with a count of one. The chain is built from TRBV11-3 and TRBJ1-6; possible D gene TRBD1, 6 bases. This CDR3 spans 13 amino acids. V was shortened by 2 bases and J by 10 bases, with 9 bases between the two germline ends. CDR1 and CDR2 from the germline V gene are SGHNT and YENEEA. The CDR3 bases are TGTGCCAGCAGCTTAAACAGGGACTCACCCCTCCACTTT. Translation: CASSLNRDSPLHF.

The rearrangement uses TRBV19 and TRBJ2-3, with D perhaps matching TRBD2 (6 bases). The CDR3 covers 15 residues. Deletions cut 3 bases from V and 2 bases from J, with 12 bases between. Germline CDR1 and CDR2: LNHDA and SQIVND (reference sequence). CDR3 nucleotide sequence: TGTGCCAGTAGTATTAACGCGGGAACCACAGATACGCAGTATTTT. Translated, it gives CASSINAGTTDTQYF.

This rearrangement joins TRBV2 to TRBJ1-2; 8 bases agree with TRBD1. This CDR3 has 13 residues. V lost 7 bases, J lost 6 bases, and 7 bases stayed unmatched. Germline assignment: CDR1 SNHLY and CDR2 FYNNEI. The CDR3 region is CASTRGQGDGYTF. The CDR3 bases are TGTGCCAGCACGAGAGGACAGGGTGATGGCTACACCTTC.

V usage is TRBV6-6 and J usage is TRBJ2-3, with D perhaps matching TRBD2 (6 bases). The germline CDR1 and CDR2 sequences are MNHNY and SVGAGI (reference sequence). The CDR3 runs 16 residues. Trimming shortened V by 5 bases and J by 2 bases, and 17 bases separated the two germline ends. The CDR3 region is CASSANAGPNTDTQYF. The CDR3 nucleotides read TGTGCCAGCAGTGCGAACGCGGGACCAAACACAGATACGCAGTATTTT.

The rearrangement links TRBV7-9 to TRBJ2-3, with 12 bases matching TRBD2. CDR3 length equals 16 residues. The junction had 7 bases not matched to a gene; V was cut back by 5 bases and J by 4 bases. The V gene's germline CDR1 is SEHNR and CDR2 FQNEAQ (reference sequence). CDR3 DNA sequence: TGTGCCAGCAGCCCCAGACTAGCGGGGGCCGCAGATACGCAGTATTTT. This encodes CASSPRLAGAADTQYF.

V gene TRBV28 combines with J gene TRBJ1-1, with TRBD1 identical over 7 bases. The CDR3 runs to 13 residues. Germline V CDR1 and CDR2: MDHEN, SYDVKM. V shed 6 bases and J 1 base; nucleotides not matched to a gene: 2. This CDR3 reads CASRGTANTEAFF. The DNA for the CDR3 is TGTGCCAGCAGGGGGACAGCGAACACTGAAGCTTTCTTT.

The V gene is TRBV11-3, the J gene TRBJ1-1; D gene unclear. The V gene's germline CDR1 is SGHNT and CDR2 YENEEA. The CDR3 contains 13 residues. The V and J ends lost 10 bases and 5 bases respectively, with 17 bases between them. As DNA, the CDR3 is TGTGCCACCCAGAGGCTAATAAGGACTGAAGCTTTCTTT. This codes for CATQRLIRTEAFF.

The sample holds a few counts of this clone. CDR3 nucleotides: TGTGCCAGCAGTGCTTCCGGGACAGGGGAAATTGGTAAAGCTTTCTTT. It codes for CASSASGTGEIGKAFF. This chain uses TRBV6-1 with TRBJ1-1; TRBD1 agrees at 10 bases. Germline V gene data show CDR1 as MNHNS and CDR2 as SASEGT. There are 16 residues in the CDR3. With V trimmed by 4 bases and J by 9 bases, 14 bases remained unmatched.

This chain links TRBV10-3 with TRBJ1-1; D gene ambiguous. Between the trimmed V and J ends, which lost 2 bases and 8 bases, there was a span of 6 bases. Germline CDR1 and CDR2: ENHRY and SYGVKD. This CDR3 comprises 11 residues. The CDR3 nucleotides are TGTGCCATCAGTGAGGTGGGGGAAGCTTTCTTT. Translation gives CAISEVGEAFF.

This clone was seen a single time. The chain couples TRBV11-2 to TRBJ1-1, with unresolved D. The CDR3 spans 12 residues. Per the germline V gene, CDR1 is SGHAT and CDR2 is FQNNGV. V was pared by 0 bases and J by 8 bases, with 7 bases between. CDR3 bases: TGTGCCAGCAGCTTAGACGCGGCAGAAGCTTTCTTT. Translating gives CASSLDAAEAFF.

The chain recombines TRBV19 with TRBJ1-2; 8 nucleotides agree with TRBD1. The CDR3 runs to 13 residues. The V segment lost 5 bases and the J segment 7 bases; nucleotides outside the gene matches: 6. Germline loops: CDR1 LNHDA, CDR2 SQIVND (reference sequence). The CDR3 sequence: CASSLTGEVGYTF. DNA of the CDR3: TGTGCCAGTAGTCTGACAGGGGAGGTTGGCTACACCTTC.

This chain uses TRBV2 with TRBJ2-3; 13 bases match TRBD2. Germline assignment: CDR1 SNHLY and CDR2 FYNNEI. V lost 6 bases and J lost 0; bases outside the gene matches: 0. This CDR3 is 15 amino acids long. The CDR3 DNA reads TGTGCCAGCAGACTAGCGGGGGGGAGCACAGATACGCAGTATTTT. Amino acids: CASRLAGGSTDTQYF.

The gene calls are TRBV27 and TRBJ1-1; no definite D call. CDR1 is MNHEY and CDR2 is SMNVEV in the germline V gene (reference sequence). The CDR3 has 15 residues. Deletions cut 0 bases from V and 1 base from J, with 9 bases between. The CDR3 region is CASSLSTVPNTEAFF. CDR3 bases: TGTGCCAGCAGTTTATCCACCGTGCCGAACACTGAAGCTTTCTTT.

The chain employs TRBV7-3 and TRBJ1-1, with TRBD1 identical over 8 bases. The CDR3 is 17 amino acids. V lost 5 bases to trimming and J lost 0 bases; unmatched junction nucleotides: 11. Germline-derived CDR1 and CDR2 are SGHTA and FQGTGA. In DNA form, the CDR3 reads TGTGCCAGCAGCCCCGACAGGGGATTTCCTATGAACACTGAAGCTTTCTTT. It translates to CASSPDRGFPMNTEAFF.

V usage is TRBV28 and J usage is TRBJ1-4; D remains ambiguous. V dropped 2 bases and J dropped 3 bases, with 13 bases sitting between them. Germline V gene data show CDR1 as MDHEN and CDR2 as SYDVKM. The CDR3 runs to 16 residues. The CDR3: CASSLGGSTSNEKLFF. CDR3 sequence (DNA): TGTGCCAGCAGTTTAGGTGGGAGCACATCTAATGAAAAACTGTTTTTT.

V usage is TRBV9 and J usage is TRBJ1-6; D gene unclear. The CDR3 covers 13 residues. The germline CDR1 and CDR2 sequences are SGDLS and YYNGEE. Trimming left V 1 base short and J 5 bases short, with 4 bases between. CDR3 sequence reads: CASSVTDNSPLHF. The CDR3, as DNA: TGTGCCAGCAGCGTAACAGATAATTCACCCCTCCACTTT.

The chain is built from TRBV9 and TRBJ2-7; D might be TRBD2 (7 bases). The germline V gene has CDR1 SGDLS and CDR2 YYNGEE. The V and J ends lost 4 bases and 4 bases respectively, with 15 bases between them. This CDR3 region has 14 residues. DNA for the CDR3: TGTGCCAGCAGCCCAGGAGGGGGAGGGTACGAGCAGTACTTC. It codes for CASSPGGGGYEQYF. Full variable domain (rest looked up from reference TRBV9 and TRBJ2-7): DSGVTQTPKHLITATGQRVTLRCSPRSGDLSVYWYQQSLDQGLQFLIQYYNGEERAKGNILERFSAQQFPDLHSELNLSSLELGDSALYFCASSPGGGGYEQYFGPGTRLTVT.

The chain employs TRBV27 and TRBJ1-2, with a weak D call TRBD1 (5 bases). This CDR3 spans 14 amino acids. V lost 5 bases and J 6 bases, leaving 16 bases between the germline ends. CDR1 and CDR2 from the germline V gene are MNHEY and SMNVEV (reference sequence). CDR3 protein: CASSAHRILDGYTF. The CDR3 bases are TGTGCCAGCAGTGCCCACAGGATACTGGATGGCTACACCTTC.

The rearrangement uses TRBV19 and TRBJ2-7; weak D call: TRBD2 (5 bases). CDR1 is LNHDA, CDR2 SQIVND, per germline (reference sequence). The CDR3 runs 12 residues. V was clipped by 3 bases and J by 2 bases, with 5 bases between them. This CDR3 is CASSIGTYEQYF. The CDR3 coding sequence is TGTGCCAGTAGTATCGGGACCTACGAGCAGTACTTC.

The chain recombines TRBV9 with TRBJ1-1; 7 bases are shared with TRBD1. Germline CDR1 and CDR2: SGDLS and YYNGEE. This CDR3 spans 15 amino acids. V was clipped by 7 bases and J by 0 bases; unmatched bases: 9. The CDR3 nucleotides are TGTGCCAGCTCCCCTCGACAGGGCCTGAACACTGAAGCTTTCTTT. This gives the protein CASSPRQGLNTEAFF.

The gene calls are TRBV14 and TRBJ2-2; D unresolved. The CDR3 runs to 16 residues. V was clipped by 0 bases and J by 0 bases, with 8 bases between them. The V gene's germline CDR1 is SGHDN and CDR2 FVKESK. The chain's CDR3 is CASSQEYYSNTGELFF. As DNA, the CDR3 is TGTGCCAGCAGCCAAGAATACTACTCGAACACCGGGGAGCTGTTTTTT.

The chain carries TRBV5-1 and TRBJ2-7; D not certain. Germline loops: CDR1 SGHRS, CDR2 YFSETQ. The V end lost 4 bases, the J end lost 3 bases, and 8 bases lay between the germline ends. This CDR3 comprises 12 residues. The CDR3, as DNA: TGCGCCAGCAGCCCCCCGAGCTACGAGCAGTACTTC. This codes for CASSPPSYEQYF.

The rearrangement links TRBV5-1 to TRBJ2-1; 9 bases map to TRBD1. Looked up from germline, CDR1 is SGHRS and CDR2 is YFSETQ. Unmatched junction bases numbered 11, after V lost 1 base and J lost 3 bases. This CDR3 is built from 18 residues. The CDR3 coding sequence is TGCGCCAGCAGCTTGAAGGGACAGGGTAGAGGGGACTACAATGAGCAGTTCTTC. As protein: CASSLKGQGRGDYNEQFF.